This T cell receptor (beta chain) was documented in a study of T-cell reconstitution after alpha-beta-depleted transplantation in children. This clonotype has only a few counts. Preparation of the TCRbeta library used unique molecular identifiers. TCRdb processed the PCR reads anew with MiXCR; each CDR3 protein has one entry. Of fewer than 550,000 distinct CDR3 sequences in the sample, approximately 10% were seen once. There are 15 residues in the CDR3. Germline V gene data show CDR1 as DFQATT and CDR2 as SNEGSKA (reference sequence). Trimming took off 0 bases at V and 3 bases at J, with 12 bases between the two ends.

The rearrangement uses TRBV20-1 and TRBJ2-1, with D possibly matching TRBD2 (6 bases). Sequences were derived from PBMCs, mostly from graft donor cells, sampled 180 days after TCRalphabeta/CD19-depleted stem cell transplant. This receptor was obtained from a female patient between 2 and 15 years old who had a stem cell transplant for aplastic anemia, so the T cells may come from the graft donor. The CDR3 DNA is TGCAGTGCTAGAGATCTAGCGAGATTCTACAATGAGCAGTTCTTC. Translating gives CSARDLARFYNEQFF.